This T cell receptor beta chain derives from a study of vaccination and CD4 T cells after COVID-19. Study information: The convalescents were made up of six males and four females, two of whom were Hispanic. Each person enrolled got two BNT162b2 or mRNA-1273 vaccine doses. Overlapping spike pools from SARS-CoV-2 and HCoV-NL63, HCoV-OC43 and HCoV-229E served as culture stimuli.

Treatment meaning: approximately 10-day PBMC culture with coronavirus spike peptide pools or control peptides (ViraFEST assay). The unexposed donor's CD4+ T cells were collected before the COVID-19 pandemic (2011-2018). Using peptide pools, antigen-specific T cells were expanded in ViraFEST before TCRs were sequenced. As for this clonotype: Its antigen is not identified.

Sequence data for DNA of cultured CD4+ T cells were generated by the Oncomine TCR Beta short-read assay. Genomic DNA was isolated from cultured CD4+ T cells. MiXCR, applied by TCRdb to the PCR reads, yields one record per CDR3 protein. The sample has 9,000 to 10,000 distinct CDR3 sequences, roughly 36% seen once; the top ten hold just over 15%. The V gene end was trimmed by 4 bases and the J gene end by 8 bases; junction bases not matched to a gene: 11. Germline V gives CDR1 SGDLS, CDR2 YYNGEE. This CDR3 comprises 17 residues. The V and J genes are TRBV9 and TRBJ1-6, with 11 bases that match TRBD1. The sequencing sample was made of CD4+ T cells from blood, cultured in vitro. The sequence came from a human donor in good health. The CDR3 DNA follows: TGTGCCAGCAGCCTCTCGTCCCAGGGACAGGGGGATTCACCCCTCCACTTT. Translated: CASSLSSQGQGDSPLHF.